The source of this TCR beta chain is a study of T cell responses to AZD1222 COVID-19 vaccine. Whole-study findings and limits: Seropositivity was recorded at baseline in only a handful of AZD1222 recipients. Spike was spanned by vaccine-associated CD4 TCRs, which were dominant at 160-218 and 743-854.

A single count supports this clone. Its cognate antigen is unknown. Sequencing was performed with immunoSEQ multiplex PCR; in TCRdb, only in-frame clones are kept and a portion is missing. The sample records just over 80,000 clones, around 90% being singletons. Germline V gives CDR1 SEHNR, CDR2 FQNEAQ (reference sequence). Trimming left V 5 bases short and J 4 bases short, with 14 bases between. The CDR3 sequence is 14 residues long. The chain joins TRBV7-9 to TRBJ2-5, with a tentative D call TRBD2 (7 bases). This sample comprised peripheral blood, obtained on day 0 of AZD1222 vaccination. The receptor comes from an adult in good health. This CDR3 is CASSPVGGRETQYF. The CDR3 coding sequence is TGTGCCAGCAGCCCAGTGGGGGGGCGAGAGACCCAGTACTTC.